A single T cell receptor beta chain is shown here with its context. Its antigen remains unknown. Using immunoSEQ multiplex PCR, the repertoire was profiled, and TCRdb retains in-frame clones only, with some absent. The sample carries some 15,000 clones, over 70% recorded once. The entry originates in a study of immune cell composition in non-small cell lung cancer. Study information: Histologic subtype was mainly adenocarcinoma or squamous cell carcinoma. Points from the study as a whole: It was not proven that tumour-reactive clones equal dominant tumour-associated clones. Top 10 clone scores and clonality were higher in squamous than adenocarcinoma.

Germline CDR1 and CDR2: MGHRA and YSYEKL. Deletions cut 4 bases from V and 9 bases from J, with 19 bases between. The CDR3 loop spans 15 amino acids. Template was genomic DNA from frozen, unsorted single-cell suspensions. The sequenced sample consisted of lung tumor tissue. This receptor was obtained from a human donor with non-small cell lung cancer. The genes are TRBV4-1 and TRBJ2-1; D ambiguous. CDR3 in amino acids: CASSPELSGFGEQFF. The CDR3 DNA is TGCGCCAGCAGCCCCGAGCTCTCAGGCTTTGGTGAGCAGTTCTTC.